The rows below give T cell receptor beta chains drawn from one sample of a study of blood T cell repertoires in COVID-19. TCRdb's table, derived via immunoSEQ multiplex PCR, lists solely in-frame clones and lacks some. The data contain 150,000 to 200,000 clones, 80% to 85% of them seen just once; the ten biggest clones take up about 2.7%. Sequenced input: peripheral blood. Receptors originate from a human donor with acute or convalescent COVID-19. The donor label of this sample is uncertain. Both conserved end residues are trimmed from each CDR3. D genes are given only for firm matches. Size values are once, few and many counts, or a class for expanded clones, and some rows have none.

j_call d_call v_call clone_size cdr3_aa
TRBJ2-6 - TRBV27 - ASSLMGVSQIQSGANVLT
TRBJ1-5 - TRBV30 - AWSRTISDQPQH
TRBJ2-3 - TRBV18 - ASSPPSVLASTQY
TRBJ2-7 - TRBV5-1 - ASSLAVSSYEQY
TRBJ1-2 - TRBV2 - ASTTFAGSYGYT
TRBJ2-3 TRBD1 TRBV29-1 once SVTGGDTQY
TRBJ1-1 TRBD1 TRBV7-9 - ASSLDQGAVTEAF
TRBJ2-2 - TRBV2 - ASGGRGRTGELF
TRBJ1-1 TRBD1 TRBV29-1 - SVSTGAWTEAF
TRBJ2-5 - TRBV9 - ASSPRRAVDPQETQY
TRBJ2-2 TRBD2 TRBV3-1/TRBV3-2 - ASSRGLAAGELF
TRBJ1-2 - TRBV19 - ASSNDGRNYGYT
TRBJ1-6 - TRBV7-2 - ASSSQASSYNSPLH
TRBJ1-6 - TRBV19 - ASSRGGDSPLH
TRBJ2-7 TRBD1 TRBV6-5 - ASRRGQVYEQY
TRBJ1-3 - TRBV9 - ASSQSSGNTIY
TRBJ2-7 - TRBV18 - ASSPGLMTGSEQY
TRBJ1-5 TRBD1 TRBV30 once AWRTGTGDSQPQH
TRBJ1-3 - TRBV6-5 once ASGWEGTSGNTIY
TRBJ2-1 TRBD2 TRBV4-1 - ASSQGAGTSKDRRSYNEQF
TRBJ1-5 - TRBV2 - ASSLYEDQPQH
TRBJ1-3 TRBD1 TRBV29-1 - SVEGDRDPGNTIY
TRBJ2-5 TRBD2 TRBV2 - ASSRMTSGRASQETQY
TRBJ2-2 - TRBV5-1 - ASSLARLTNTGELF
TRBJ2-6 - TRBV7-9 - ASTKGGVGANVLT
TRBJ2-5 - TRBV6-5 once ASSYHRDQETQY
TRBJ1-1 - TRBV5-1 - ASSSNAGTAEAF
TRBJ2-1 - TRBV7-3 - ASSPPGDNEQF
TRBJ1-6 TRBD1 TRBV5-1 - ASSLAGTGYGSDNSPLH
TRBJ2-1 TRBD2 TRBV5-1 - ASSRTSGGVTYNEQF
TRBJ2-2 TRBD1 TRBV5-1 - ASSSSGQGAGTGELF
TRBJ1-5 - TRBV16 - ASSQGIGGQPQH
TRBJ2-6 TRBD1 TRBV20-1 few SASDRAGANVLT
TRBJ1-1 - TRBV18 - ASSPPNPTVNTEAF
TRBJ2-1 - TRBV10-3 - AISDLGGNEQF
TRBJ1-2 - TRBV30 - AWSAGVGYGYT
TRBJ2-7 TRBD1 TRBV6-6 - ASSRDSAYEQY